Included here is one T cell receptor beta chain sequence, with context. Its specificity is unknown. These data belong to a study of identical twins. General observations from the study: Clonotypes of the beta chain that were abundant in cord blood carried fewer insertions (memory repertoires showed none).

CDR1 is SGHVS and CDR2 is FQNEAQ in the germline V gene. This CDR3 is 15 amino acids long. V lost 8 bases to trimming and J lost 1 base, with 17 bases between them. Only healthy Caucasians were included as donors. MiXCR, applied by TCRdb to the 5' RACE reads, yields one record per CDR3 protein. In the table there are around 290,000 distinct CDR3 sequences, roughly 10% of which are singletons. This same sample was also taken into another study, of yellow fever vaccine responses in identical twins. That study adds: Each twin's T cell response to the vaccine was reported to look partly convergent and partly personalized.

This sequence originates from a woman aged 18-35 years in good health. The material sequenced was CD8+ T cells sorted from blood. This chain connects TRBV7-8 to TRBJ2-5, with D possibly matching TRBD2 (5 bases). Here the CDR3 reads CASDRPGGVQETQYF. Here the CDR3 DNA reads TGTGCCAGCGATAGGCCAGGAGGCGTCCAAGAGACCCAGTACTTC.